What follows are 8 T cell receptor beta chains derived from one specimen sequenced in a study of cytomegalovirus exposure and HLA in healthy donors. The PCR had 60 Vbeta and 13 Jbeta primers. Sequencing was performed with immunoSEQ multiplex PCR; in TCRdb, only in-frame clones are kept and a portion is missing. The sample shows about 150,000 clones, roughly 79% of them seen only once. The sequenced sample was PBMCs. The receptor source for this set is a man aged 40-49 years in good health and CMV-seronegative.

The chain couples TRBV19 to TRBJ1-2, with D possibly being TRBD1 (5 bases). The V gene's germline CDR1 is LNHDA and CDR2 SQIVND (reference sequence). CDR3 size: 16 residues. V was clipped by 3 bases and J by 0 bases, with 14 bases between them. The CDR3 sequence is CASSIPDRFSNYGYTF. The CDR3 region has the DNA TGTGCCAGTAGTATCCCTGACAGATTTTCTAACTATGGCTACACCTTC.

The chain carries TRBV7-8 and TRBJ2-4; 7 bases match TRBD1. This CDR3 spans 15 amino acids. Germline loops: CDR1 SGHVS, CDR2 FQNEAQ. Germline trimming cut 1 base from V and 8 bases from J; bases unmatched to any gene: 8. Written as DNA, the CDR3 is TGTGCCAGCAGCTTAGAGGGGGCTAGCCTGGACATTCAGTACTTC. Amino acid sequence: CASSLEGASLDIQYF.

The rearrangement links TRBV4-2 to TRBJ1-2; 9 bases are shared with TRBD1. The V segment lost 5 bases and the J segment 1 base; nucleotides outside the gene matches: 2. From germline, CDR1 is LGHNA and CDR2 YNFKEQ. This CDR3 is built from 14 residues. The CDR3 region is CASSVGQGNYGYTF. Here the CDR3 DNA reads TGTGCCAGCAGCGTGGGACAGGGTAACTATGGCTACACCTTC.

The rearrangement links TRBV5-1 to TRBJ2-7, with D hard to call. Germline V gene sequence: CDR1 SGHRS, CDR2 YFSETQ. The CDR3 is 14 residues long. V was cut by 7 bases and J by 3 bases, with 17 bases left in between. This chain's CDR3 is CASAHGQSGYEQYF. The CDR3 DNA follows: TGCGCCAGCGCCCATGGGCAGTCCGGCTACGAGCAGTACTTC.

The rearrangement uses TRBV6-6 and TRBJ2-2; weak D call: TRBD2 (6 bases). V shed 2 bases and J shed 5 bases, with 15 bases lying between them. Per the germline V gene, CDR1 is MNHNY and CDR2 is SVGAGI (reference sequence). The CDR3 consists of 16 residues. Here the CDR3 reads CASSYGQGGGTGELFF. The CDR3 DNA follows: TGTGCCAGCAGTTACGGGCAGGGAGGAGGTACCGGGGAGCTGTTTTTT.

The rearrangement uses TRBV5-1 and TRBJ2-1, with D perhaps TRBD2 (6 bases). V shed 3 bases and J shed 6 bases, with 13 bases lying between them. This CDR3 has 14 residues. Germline V lookup: CDR1 SGHRS, CDR2 YFSETQ. For the CDR3, the DNA is TGCGCCAGCAGCTCCCAGGGACTGGGCAATGAGCAGTTCTTC. Protein product: CASSSQGLGNEQFF.

This chain uses TRBV7-2 with TRBJ2-3; 7 bases map to TRBD2. This CDR3 spans 14 amino acids. Germline V lookup: CDR1 SGHTA, CDR2 FQGNSA. Germline trimming cut 6 bases from V and 4 bases from J; bases unmatched to any gene: 7. DNA of the CDR3: TGTGCCAGCAGTTCAGGACTAGTGGCAGATACGCAGTATTTT. Protein: CASSSGLVADTQYF.

The rearrangement uses TRBV7-3 and TRBJ2-3, with 9 bases lining up with TRBD1. Looked up from germline, CDR1 is SGHTA and CDR2 is FQGTGA. There are 16 residues in the CDR3. J was trimmed by 1 base and V by 4 bases; bases with no gene match: 6. The CDR3 sequence: CASSSNDRGGTDTQYF. The CDR3 DNA is TGTGCCAGCAGCTCCAACGACAGGGGGGGCACAGATACGCAGTATTTT.